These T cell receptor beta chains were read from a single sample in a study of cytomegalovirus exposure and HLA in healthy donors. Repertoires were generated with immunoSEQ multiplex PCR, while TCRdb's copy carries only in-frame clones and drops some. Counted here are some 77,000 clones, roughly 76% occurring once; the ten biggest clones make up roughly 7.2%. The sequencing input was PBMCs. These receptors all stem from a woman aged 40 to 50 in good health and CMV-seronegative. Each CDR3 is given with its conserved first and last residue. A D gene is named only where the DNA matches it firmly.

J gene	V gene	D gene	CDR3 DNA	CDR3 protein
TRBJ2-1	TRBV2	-	TGTGCCAGCAAAAACGGAGCGGGTTATAGTGGTGAGCAGTTCTTC	CASKNGAGYSGEQFF
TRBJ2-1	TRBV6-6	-	TGTGCCAGCAGCCGACTAGGCTACAATGAGCAGTTCTTC	CASSRLGYNEQFF
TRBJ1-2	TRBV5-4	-	TGTGCCAGCAGCCTTGACGGCCCCGTAAGGGGAGGCTATGGCTACACCTTC	CASSLDGPVRGGYGYTF
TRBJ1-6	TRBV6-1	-	TGTGCCAGCAGTCCTGACAGATATTCTTCACCCCTCCACTTT	CASSPDRYSSPLHF
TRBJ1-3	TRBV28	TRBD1	TGTGCCATCTTCTCACAGGGGAGCTCTGGAAACACCATATATTTT	CAIFSQGSSGNTIYF
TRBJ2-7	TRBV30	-	TGTGCCTGGTCCACCGGGGTTTACAGGGGGGGCTACGAGCAGTACTTC	CAWSTGVYRGGYEQYF
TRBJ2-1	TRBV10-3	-	TGTGCCATCAGTGAGGGGCAGGGTTTCTACAATGAGCAGTTCTTC	CAISEGQGFYNEQFF
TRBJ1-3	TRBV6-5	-	TGTGCCAGCAGCCGCCTGACATTCTCTGGAAACACCATATATTTT	CASSRLTFSGNTIYF
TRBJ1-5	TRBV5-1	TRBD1	TGCGCCAGCAGTTTAGGGGGCCCGAACCAGCCCCAGCATTTT	CASSLGGPNQPQHF
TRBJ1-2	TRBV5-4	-	TGTGCCAGCAGCTCTTTAAGCCTTCAGAGGGCGTCTGGCTACACCTTC	CASSSLSLQRASGYTF
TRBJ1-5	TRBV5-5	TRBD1	TGTGCCAGCAGCCCCACAGGGGATCAGCCCCAGCATTTT	CASSPTGDQPQHF